The TCR beta chain described here comes from a study of CD8 T cells in Susac syndrome. cDNA came from around 0.5 to 1 ug RNA primed by random hexamers. The method of amplification for TCR beta CDR3 was immunoSEQ multiplex PCR, covering 54 Vbeta and 13 Jbeta. MiXCR, run by TCRdb on the immunoSEQ multiplex PCR reads, gives a single entry per CDR3 protein. This repertoire shows under 200,000 distinct CDR3 sequences, approximately 93% found once; its top ten account for 0.1%. V was clipped by 5 bases and J by 3 bases, with 11 bases between them. CDR1 is MDHEN, CDR2 SYDVKM, per germline. The CDR3 is 13 amino acids.

The chain joins TRBV28 to TRBJ2-7, with D maybe TRBD1 (5 bases). The receptor's source is a human donor in good health. The material sequenced was CD4+ T cells from PBMCs. DNA of the CDR3: TGTGCCAGCAGTGACAGACGCTTCTACGAGCAGTACGTC. Translated, it gives CASSDRRFYEQYV.